These T cell receptor beta chains were read from a single sample in a study of early T cells in non-severe SARS-CoV-2 infection. TCRdb fed the 5' RACE reads into MiXCR, producing one record per CDR3 protein. The sample shows approximately 23,000 distinct CDR3 sequences, roughly 4% of them seen only once. Sequenced sample: whole blood. Every receptor here comes from an adult who was a healthcare worker with PCR-confirmed SARS-CoV-2 infection or an uninfected control (not recorded which). CDR3s include the opening cysteine and the closing phenylalanine or tryptophan. D genes are given only for firm matches. Some rows mark clone size as missing; the rest say once, few, many or name a class of expanded clone.

d_call j_call clone_size v_call cdr3_nt cdr3_aa
NA TRBJ2-7 many TRBV4-1 TGCGCCAGCAGCCCCATAGGTAGGGACACCCTACGTGCGCAGTACTTC CASSPIGRDTLRAQYF
NA TRBJ2-7 many TRBV11-2 TGTGCCAGCAGCTTATTTTCCAGGGGCGCCGAGCAGTACTTC CASSLFSRGAEQYF
NA TRBJ1-5 many TRBV5-5 TGTGCCAGCAGCTCGATCTATAGCAATCAGCCCCAGCATTTT CASSSIYSNQPQHF
TRBD1 TRBJ2-7 many TRBV3-1 TGTGCCAGCAGCCAACAGGGGGAAGGATACGAGCAGTACTTC CASSQQGEGYEQYF
NA TRBJ2-7 NA TRBV20-1 TGCAGTGCTAGGGGGACCGAGAGCTCCTACGAGCAGTACTTC CSARGTESSYEQYF
TRBD1 TRBJ2-2 NA TRBV6-5 TGTGCCAGCAGCCCGCGTGAGGGGGCGGTCACCGGGGAGCTGTTTTTT CASSPREGAVTGELFF
NA TRBJ2-4 many TRBV4-1 TGCGCCAGCAGCCAATCGGGGCTTAAAAACATTCAGTACTTC CASSQSGLKNIQYF
NA TRBJ2-5 NA TRBV19 TGTGCCAGTAGTAGCTACGGGACAAACCTGTACCAAGAGACCCAGTACTTC CASSSYGTNLYQETQYF
NA TRBJ2-7 many TRBV5-6 TGTGCCAGCAGTTCCGGGGCTACGTCCTACGAGCAGTACTTC CASSSGATSYEQYF
TRBD2 TRBJ2-5 many TRBV7-9 TGTGCCAGCAGCCCCAAGACTAGCGGATCGCAAGAGACCCAGTACTTC CASSPKTSGSQETQYF
NA TRBJ2-3 NA TRBV12-3/TRBV12-4 TGTGCCAGCAATAACCTAAGAGATACGCAGTATTTT CASNNLRDTQYF
NA TRBJ1-4 many TRBV7-9 TGTGCCAGCAGCTTTGGAGCAACTAATGAAAAACTGTTTTTT CASSFGATNEKLFF
TRBD2 TRBJ2-1 many TRBV6-5 TGTGCCAGCAGTTACTGGCGCGGGGGGGAGTACAATGAGCAGTTCTTC CASSYWRGGEYNEQFF
NA TRBJ2-2 many TRBV20-1 TGCAGTGCTAGAAGGGGAAACACCGGGGAGCTGTTTTTT CSARRGNTGELFF
NA TRBJ2-2 few TRBV19 TGTGCCAGTAGTATCGGCAGCGCGAACACCGGGGAGCTGTTTTTT CASSIGSANTGELFF
TRBD1 TRBJ2-1 many TRBV9 TGTGCCAGCAGCGTAAAGGGACAGGGGTTTGCGCAGTTCTTC CASSVKGQGFAQFF
TRBD2 TRBJ2-7 many TRBV20-1 TGCAGTGCTAGAGAGCGGGGGGACTACGAGCAGTACTTC CSARERGDYEQYF
NA TRBJ2-3 many TRBV5-1 TGCGCCAGCAGCTCGACTAGTACAGATACGCAGTATTTT CASSSTSTDTQYF
NA TRBJ2-3 many TRBV5-8 TGTGCCAGCAGCTTGGCGAGACAGGGCACAGATACGCAGTATTTT CASSLARQGTDTQYF
TRBD2 TRBJ2-1 few TRBV20-1 TGCAGTGCTCCCATAGCGGGAGCGGGCAATGAGCAGTTCTTC CSAPIAGAGNEQFF
NA TRBJ2-7 medium-sized TRBV5-6 TGTGCCAGCAGTTCGGGACGACTTTCCTTCTCCTACGAGCAGTACTTC CASSSGRLSFSYEQYF
NA TRBJ1-1 few TRBV11-2 TGTGCCAGCAGCCTTTCCCACGCGAACACTGAAGCTTTCTTT CASSLSHANTEAFF
NA TRBJ1-2 many TRBV29-1 TGCAGCGTTGTCTTCTTGGACAGAGGCTATGGCTACACCTTC CSVVFLDRGYGYTF
TRBD1 TRBJ1-4 many TRBV7-6 TGTGCCAGCAGCTTAGATGGGACAGTTAATGAAAAACTGTTTTTT CASSLDGTVNEKLFF
NA TRBJ2-7 few TRBV10-3 TGTGCCATCAGTGGGGGAAACTGGCAGTACTTC CAISGGNWQYF
NA TRBJ2-3 many TRBV20-1 TGCAGTGCTAGCGCTCCCCTGGGCCTCCAGCGGACAGATACGCAGTATTTT CSASAPLGLQRTDTQYF
TRBD1 TRBJ1-1 few TRBV6-5 TGTGCCAGCAGTTACTCGTTGAAAGGGACAGTTGAAGCTTTCTTT CASSYSLKGTVEAFF
NA TRBJ2-2 many TRBV28 TGTGCCAGCAGATCACCGGTAAACGGGAAAAAGGCCGGGGAGCTGTTTTTT CASRSPVNGKKAGELFF
TRBD1 TRBJ1-4 few TRBV2 TGTGCCAGCAGTCCAATCGGGACAGGTAAAGAAAAACTGTTTTTT CASSPIGTGKEKLFF
NA TRBJ2-1 many TRBV7-8 TGTGCCAGCAGTCTTGGAGGGGGTGAGCAGTTCTTC CASSLGGGEQFF
NA TRBJ1-6 many TRBV9 TGTGCCAGCAGTGGCGGGACCTCATATTCACCCCTCCACTTT CASSGGTSYSPLHF
TRBD1 TRBJ2-7 NA TRBV27 TGTGCCAGCAGTTTATCTCCGGGACAGGGTGGATACGAGCAGTACTTC CASSLSPGQGGYEQYF
NA TRBJ2-7 many TRBV11-2 TGTGCCAGCAGCTTAGGGCCAGGGTATCTTTACGAGCAGTACTTC CASSLGPGYLYEQYF
NA TRBJ2-2 few TRBV12-3/TRBV12-4 TGTGCCAGCAGCCCGGGACGCCCGAACACCGGGGAGCTGTTTTTT CASSPGRPNTGELFF
TRBD2 TRBJ2-2 many TRBV4-1 TGCGCCAGCTCCTGGACTAGCCAGAACACCGGGGAGCTGTTTTTT CASSWTSQNTGELFF
TRBD1 TRBJ2-5 many TRBV29-1 TGCAGCGTTACATACAGGGGCCGGCATGAGACCCAGTACTTC CSVTYRGRHETQYF
NA TRBJ2-2 few TRBV7-6 TGTGCCAGCAGTCCAGAGGAGCGCGCGAACACCGGGGAGCTGTTTTTT CASSPEERANTGELFF
NA TRBJ2-7 medium-sized TRBV20-1 TGCAGTGCTAGAGAAGGGGCTTCCTACGAGCAGTACTTC CSAREGASYEQYF
NA TRBJ2-1 many TRBV12-3/TRBV12-4 TGTGCCAGCGGGGCAGGCGGGACTTACAATGAGCAGTTCTTC CASGAGGTYNEQFF
NA TRBJ2-2 NA TRBV20-1 TGCAGTGCTAGAGAGAGGGGGACAATGACAAATCCGAACACCGGGGAGCTGTTTTTT CSARERGTMTNPNTGELFF
NA TRBJ1-5 many TRBV2 TGTGCCAGCAGTGTCCAGGGGTTTGGTCAGCCCCAGCATTTT CASSVQGFGQPQHF
TRBD2 TRBJ2-1 NA TRBV20-1 TGCAGTGCTAGAGACAGCGGGAGCTCCTACAATGAGCAGTTCTTC CSARDSGSSYNEQFF
NA TRBJ1-1 medium-sized TRBV2 TGTGCCAGCAGGGTTACGAACACTGAAGCTTTCTTT CASRVTNTEAFF
NA TRBJ2-7 NA TRBV9 TGTGCCAGCAGCGTAGGGTTGGGTCTCTACGAGCAGTACTTC CASSVGLGLYEQYF
NA TRBJ1-5 many TRBV4-1 TGCGCCAGCAGCCAAGCATCACCTGGGCAGCCCCAGCATTTT CASSQASPGQPQHF
NA TRBJ2-6 many TRBV11-2 TGTGCCAGCAGCTTCCCACCGGGACCTACCCCTGGGGCCAACGTCCTGACTTTC CASSFPPGPTPGANVLTF
NA TRBJ2-7 medium-sized TRBV10-3 TGTGCCATCAGTGAGTCGATGGCCGTGTACGAGCAGTACTTC CAISESMAVYEQYF
NA TRBJ2-7 many TRBV2 TGTGCCAGCAGACAGGAGGCGTTGTCTATAGGCCGCGAGCAGTACTTC CASRQEALSIGREQYF
NA TRBJ2-7 NA TRBV6-5 TGTGCCAGCAGTTACTCGACGGTGCGTGGGGTCTGGTCCGAGCAGTACTTC CASSYSTVRGVWSEQYF
NA TRBJ2-1 many TRBV6-6 TGTGCCAGCAGTCCCTCGAGGAGTTACAATGAGCAGTTCTTC CASSPSRSYNEQFF